This record looks at one T cell receptor (beta chain) sequence and its context. Its antigen is not identified. The sample originates from a study of T cells in Graves' hyperthyroidism and ophthalmopathy. Study conclusions and caveats: Blood also carried most thyroid clonotypes expanded above 0.001. Ophthalmopathy stood apart from stable hyperthyroidism in a 13 V-J model.

RNA transcripts yielded amplified TCR beta CDR3 regions. First-round RT-PCR of the TCR CDR3 relied on the HTBI primer set. TCRdb recomputed calls from the multiplex PCR reads with MiXCR, one row per CDR3 protein. The profile shows approximately 260,000 distinct CDR3 sequences, 15% of them singletons. This CDR3 spans 15 amino acids. The J segment lost 3 bases and the V segment lost 5 bases, leaving 3 bases of the junction unmatched. Germline V gene sequence: CDR1 MGHRA, CDR2 YSYEKL. The chain carries TRBV4-1 and TRBJ2-3; 12 bases are shared with TRBD2. The source material was blood. This TCR came from a woman between 45 and 65 years old with Graves' hyperthyroidism that later progressed to Graves' ophthalmopathy. DNA for the CDR3: TGCGCCAGCAGCAGGACTAGCGGGACGACAGATACGCAGTATTTT. Its protein product is CASSRTSGTTDTQYF.